In its sample, the clone carrying this TCR beta chain was seen many times. Germline-derived CDR1 and CDR2 are SGHVS and FQNEAQ. The CDR3 contains 15 residues. V shed 3 bases, J shed 3 bases, and the junction held 4 bases outside the gene matches. The protocol was immunoSEQ multiplex PCR, while the TCRdb copy is restricted to in-frame clones and leaves out a portion. The repertoire holds 110,000 or so clones, over 70% seen once, with 1.5% to 1.7% in the top ten. This entry comes from a study of blood T cell repertoires in COVID-19. This sequence was found in a man between 50 and 59 years old with acute or convalescent COVID-19. Sequencing input: peripheral blood. This chain joins TRBV7-8 and TRBJ1-4; 7 positions agree with TRBD1. The CDR3, as DNA: TGTGCCAGCAGCTTTGCGAGGGGGCCTAATGAAAAACTGTTTTTT. Its translation: CASSFARGPNEKLFF.